This T cell receptor beta chain comes out of a study of cytomegalovirus exposure and HLA in healthy donors. General observations from the study: TCR beta V- and J-gene trimming was later associated with a missense DCLRE1C variant.

This CDR3 has 14 residues. J was trimmed by 4 bases and V by 5 bases; bases with no gene match: 4. Germline assignment: CDR1 ENHRY and CDR2 SYGVKD. PCR amplification relied on 60 Vbeta primers (plus 13 Jbeta primers). Sequencing used immunoSEQ multiplex PCR; TCRdb keeps in-frame clones, though not all of them. The sample holds tens of thousands of clones, about 70% seen once. Notes on this clone: Its cognate antigen is unknown.

J is TRBJ1-3 and V is TRBV10-3; 8 bases align to TRBD1. The sequence came from a woman in her twenties or thirties in good health and CMV-seronegative. Sequencing input: PBMCs. The CDR3 coding sequence is TGTGCCATCAGTCTGACAGGGGAAGGAAACACCATATATTTT. Its translation: CAISLTGEGNTIYF.